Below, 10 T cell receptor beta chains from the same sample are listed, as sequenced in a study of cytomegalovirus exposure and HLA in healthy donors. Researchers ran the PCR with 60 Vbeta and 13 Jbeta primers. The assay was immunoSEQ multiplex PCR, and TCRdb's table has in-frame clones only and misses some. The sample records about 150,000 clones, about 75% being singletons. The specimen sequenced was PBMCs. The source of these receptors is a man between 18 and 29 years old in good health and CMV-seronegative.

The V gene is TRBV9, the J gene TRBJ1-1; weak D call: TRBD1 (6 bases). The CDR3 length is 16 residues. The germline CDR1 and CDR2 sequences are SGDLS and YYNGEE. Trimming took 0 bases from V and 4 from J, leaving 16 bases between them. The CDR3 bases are TGTGCCAGCAGCGTAGAGGGGGAAGGGGTGGGCACTGAAGCTTTCTTT. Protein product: CASSVEGEGVGTEAFF. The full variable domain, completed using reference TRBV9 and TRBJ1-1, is DSGVTQTPKHLITATGQRVTLRCSPRSGDLSVYWYQQSLDQGLQFLIQYYNGEERAKGNILERFSAQQFPDLHSELNLSSLELGDSALYFCASSVEGEGVGTEAFFGQGTRLTVV.

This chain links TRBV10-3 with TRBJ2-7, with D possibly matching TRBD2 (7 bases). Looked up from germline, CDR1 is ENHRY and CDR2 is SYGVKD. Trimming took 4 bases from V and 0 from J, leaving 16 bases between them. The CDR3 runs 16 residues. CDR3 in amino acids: CAISGRGEGNSYEQYF. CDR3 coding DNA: TGTGCCATCAGTGGTAGGGGGGAGGGAAACTCCTACGAGCAGTACTTC.

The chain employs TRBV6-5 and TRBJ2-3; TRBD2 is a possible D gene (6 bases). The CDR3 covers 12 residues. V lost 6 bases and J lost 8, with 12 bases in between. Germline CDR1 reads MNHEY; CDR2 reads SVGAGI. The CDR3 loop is CASSTLGGTQYF. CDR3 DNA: TGTGCCAGCAGCACGCTCGGGGGTACGCAGTATTTT.

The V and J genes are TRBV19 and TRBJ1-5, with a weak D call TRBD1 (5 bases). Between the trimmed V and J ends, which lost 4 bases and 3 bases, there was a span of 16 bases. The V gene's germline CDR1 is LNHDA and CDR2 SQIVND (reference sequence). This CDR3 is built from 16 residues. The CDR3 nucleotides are TGTGCCAGTAGTAGAGGGCGGAGGGGCTACAATCAGCCCCAGCATTTT. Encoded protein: CASSRGRRGYNQPQHF.

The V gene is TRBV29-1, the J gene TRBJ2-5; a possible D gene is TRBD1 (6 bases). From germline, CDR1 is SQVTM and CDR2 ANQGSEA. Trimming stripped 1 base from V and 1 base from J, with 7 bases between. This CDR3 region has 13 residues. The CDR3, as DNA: TGCAGCGTTGAAGCAGGGGCCCAAGAGACCCAGTACTTC. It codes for CSVEAGAQETQYF.

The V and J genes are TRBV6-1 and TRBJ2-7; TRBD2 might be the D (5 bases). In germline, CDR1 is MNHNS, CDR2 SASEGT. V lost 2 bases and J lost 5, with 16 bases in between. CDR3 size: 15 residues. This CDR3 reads CASSEMLRVRDEQYF. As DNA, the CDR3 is TGTGCCAGCAGTGAAATGTTGCGGGTAAGGGACGAGCAGTACTTC.

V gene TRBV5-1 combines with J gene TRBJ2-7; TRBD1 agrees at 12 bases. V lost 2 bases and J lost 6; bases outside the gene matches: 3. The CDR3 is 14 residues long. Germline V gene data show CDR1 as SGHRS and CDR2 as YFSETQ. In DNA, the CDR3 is TGCGCCAGCAGCTTCGGGACAGGGGGCTTCGAGCAGTACTTC. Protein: CASSFGTGGFEQYF.

Here the CDR3 reads CAWAARGGNEKLFF. CDR3 nucleotides: TGTGCCTGGGCCGCGCGGGGAGGCAATGAAAAACTGTTTTTT. This sequence joins TRBV30 and TRBJ1-4; D is ambiguous. The germline V gene has CDR1 GTSNPN and CDR2 SVGIG (reference sequence). Trimming took 5 bases from V and 5 from J, leaving 15 bases between them. CDR3 length: 14 amino acids.

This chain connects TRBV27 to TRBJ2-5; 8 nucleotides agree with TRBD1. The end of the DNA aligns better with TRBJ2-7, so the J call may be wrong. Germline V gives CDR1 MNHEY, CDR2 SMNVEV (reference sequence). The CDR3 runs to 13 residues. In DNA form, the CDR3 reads TGTGCCACCAGCCGGACAGGGTATAACGAGCAGTACTTC. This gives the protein CATSRTGYNEQYF.

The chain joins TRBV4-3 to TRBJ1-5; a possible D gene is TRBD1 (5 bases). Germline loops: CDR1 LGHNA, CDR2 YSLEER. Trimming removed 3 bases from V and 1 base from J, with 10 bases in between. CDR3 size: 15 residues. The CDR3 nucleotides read TGCGCCAGCAGCCACGACCAGGGAAGCAATCAGCCCCAGCATTTT. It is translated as CASSHDQGSNQPQHF.